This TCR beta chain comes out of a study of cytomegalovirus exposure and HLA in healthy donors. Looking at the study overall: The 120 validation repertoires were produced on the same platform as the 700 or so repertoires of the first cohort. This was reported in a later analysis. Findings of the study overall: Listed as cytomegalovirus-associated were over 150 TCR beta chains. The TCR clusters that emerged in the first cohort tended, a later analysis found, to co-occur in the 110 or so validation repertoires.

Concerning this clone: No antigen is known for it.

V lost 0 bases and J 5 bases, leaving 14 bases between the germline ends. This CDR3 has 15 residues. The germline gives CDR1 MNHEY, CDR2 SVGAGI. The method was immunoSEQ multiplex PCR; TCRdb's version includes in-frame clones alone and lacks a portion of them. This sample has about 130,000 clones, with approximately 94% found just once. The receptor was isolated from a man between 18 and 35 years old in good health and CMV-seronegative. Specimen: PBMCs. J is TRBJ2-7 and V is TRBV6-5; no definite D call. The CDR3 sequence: CASSYSDDRVHEQYF. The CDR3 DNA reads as TGTGCCAGCAGTTACTCGGATGACCGGGTCCACGAGCAGTACTTC.